This TCR beta chain was obtained from a study of blood T cell repertoires in COVID-19. The assay was immunoSEQ multiplex PCR, and TCRdb's table has in-frame clones only and misses some. The sample has roughly 250,000 clones; about 80% are singletons. Germline values: CDR1 SGHTA, CDR2 FQGNSA. V was cut by 0 bases and J by 6 bases, with 11 bases left in between. CDR3 length equals 15 residues. The clonotype originates from a woman at least 80 years old with acute or convalescent COVID-19. The V gene is TRBV7-2, the J gene TRBJ2-2, with TRBD1 as a possible D gene (5 bases). The sample consisted of peripheral blood. Here the CDR3 reads CASSLAAGIAGELFF. In DNA, the CDR3 is TGTGCCAGCAGCTTAGCGGCAGGGATAGCCGGGGAGCTGTTTTTT.